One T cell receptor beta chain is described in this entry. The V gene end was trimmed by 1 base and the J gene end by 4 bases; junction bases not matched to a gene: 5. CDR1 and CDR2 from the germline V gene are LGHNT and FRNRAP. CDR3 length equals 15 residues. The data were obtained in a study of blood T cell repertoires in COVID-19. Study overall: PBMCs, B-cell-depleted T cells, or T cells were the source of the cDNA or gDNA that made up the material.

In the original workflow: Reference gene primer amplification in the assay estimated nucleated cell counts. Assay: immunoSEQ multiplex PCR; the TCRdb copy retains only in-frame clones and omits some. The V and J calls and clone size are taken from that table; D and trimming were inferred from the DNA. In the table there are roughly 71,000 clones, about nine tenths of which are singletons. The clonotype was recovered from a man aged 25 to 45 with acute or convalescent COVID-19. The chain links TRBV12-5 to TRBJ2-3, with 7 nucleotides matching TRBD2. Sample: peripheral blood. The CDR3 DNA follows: TGTGCTAGTGGTTTGGGCGGGAGAGACGCAGATACGCAGTATTTT. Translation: CASGLGGRDADTQYF.